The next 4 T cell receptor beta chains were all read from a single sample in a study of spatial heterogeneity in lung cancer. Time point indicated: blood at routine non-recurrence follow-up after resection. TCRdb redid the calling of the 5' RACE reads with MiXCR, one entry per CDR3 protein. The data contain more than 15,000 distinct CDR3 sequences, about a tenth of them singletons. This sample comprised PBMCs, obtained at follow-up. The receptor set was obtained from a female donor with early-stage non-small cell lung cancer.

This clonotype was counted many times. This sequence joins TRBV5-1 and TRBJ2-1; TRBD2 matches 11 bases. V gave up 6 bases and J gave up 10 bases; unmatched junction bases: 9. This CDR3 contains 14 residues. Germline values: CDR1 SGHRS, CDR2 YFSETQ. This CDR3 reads CASTSTSGVVEQFF. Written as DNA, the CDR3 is TGCGCCAGCACCTCGACTAGCGGGGTGGTAGAGCAGTTCTTC.

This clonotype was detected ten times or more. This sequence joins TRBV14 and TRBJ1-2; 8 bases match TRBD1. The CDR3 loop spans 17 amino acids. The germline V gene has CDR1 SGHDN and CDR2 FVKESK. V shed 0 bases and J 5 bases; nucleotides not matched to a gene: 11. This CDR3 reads CASSQDIRQGTTYGYTF. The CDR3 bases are TGTGCCAGCAGCCAAGATATCCGACAGGGGACCACATATGGCTACACCTTC.

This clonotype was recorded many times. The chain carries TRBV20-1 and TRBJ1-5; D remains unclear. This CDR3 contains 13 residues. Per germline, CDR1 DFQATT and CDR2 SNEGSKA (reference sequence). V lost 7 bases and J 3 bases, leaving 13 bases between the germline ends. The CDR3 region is CSGTPGINQPQHF. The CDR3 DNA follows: TGCAGTGGAACGCCGGGAATCAATCAGCCCCAGCATTTT.

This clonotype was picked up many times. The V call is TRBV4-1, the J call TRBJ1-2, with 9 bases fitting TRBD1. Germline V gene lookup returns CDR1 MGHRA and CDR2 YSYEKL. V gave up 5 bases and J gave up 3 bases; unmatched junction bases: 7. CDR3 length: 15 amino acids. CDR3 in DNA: TGCGCCAGCAGCAGCTGGGACAGGGAGGACTATGGCTACACCTTC. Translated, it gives CASSSWDREDYGYTF.